These 26 T cell receptor beta chains came from one sample sequenced in a study of T cells in Graves' hyperthyroidism and ophthalmopathy. The source material, RNA transcripts, was used to amplify TCR beta CDR3 regions. TCR CDR3 underwent first-round RT-PCR with the HTBI primer set. TCRdb itself ran the multiplex PCR reads through MiXCR, one entry per CDR3 protein. Of about 250,000 distinct CDR3 sequences in the sample, around 25% were seen once. The sequenced sample consisted of blood. These receptors originate from a woman between 40 and 50 years old with Graves' ophthalmopathy.

This clonotype has a count of ten or more. This chain connects TRBV6-1 to TRBJ1-5, with 9 bases that match TRBD1. Germline V lookup: CDR1 MNHNS, CDR2 SASEGT. V shed 4 bases and J 10 bases; nucleotides not matched to a gene: 8. The CDR3 extends over 14 amino acids. The CDR3 is CASSVSGQGTPQHF. The CDR3 nucleotides are TGTGCCAGCAGTGTATCAGGACAGGGGACCCCCCAGCATTTT.

The chain is built from TRBV28 and TRBJ1-1; D is possibly TRBD1 (5 bases). The germline V gene has CDR1 MDHEN and CDR2 SYDVKM. V gave up 6 bases and J gave up 7 bases, with 12 bases separating them. CDR3 length equals 12 residues. CDR3 DNA: TGTGCCAGCAGGCGGGGGTGGGGTGAAGCTTTCTTT. It codes for CASRRGWGEAFF.

This clonotype was seen many times. The chain couples TRBV5-1 to TRBJ2-7, with 10 bases matching TRBD1. Germline lookup yields CDR1 SGHRS and CDR2 YFSETQ. The J segment lost 2 bases and the V segment lost 4 bases, leaving 12 bases of the junction unmatched. The CDR3 consists of 17 residues. The CDR3 is CASSLTGTGDGAYEQYF. The CDR3 region has the DNA TGCGCCAGCAGCCTCACCGGGACAGGGGATGGGGCCTACGAGCAGTACTTC.

Many counts were recorded for this clonotype. For the CDR3, the DNA is TGTGCCAGCAGCTCCCCCGGACAGGGGGAAAACTATGGCTACACCTTC. It yields the protein CASSSPGQGENYGYTF. V is TRBV5-4 and J is TRBJ1-2; TRBD1 agrees at 10 bases. The CDR3 is made up of 16 amino acids. V shed 3 bases, J shed 2 bases, and the junction held 7 bases outside the gene matches. Per germline, CDR1 SGHNT and CDR2 YYREEE (reference sequence). Full variable domain (rest looked up from reference TRBV5-4 and TRBJ1-2): ETGVTQSPTHLIKTRGQQVTLRCSSQSGHNTVSWYQQALGQGPQFIFQYYREEENGRGNFPPRFSGLQFPNYSSELNVNALELDDSALYLCASSSPGQGENYGYTFGSGTRLTVV.

This clonotype was seen ten or more times. The chain is built from TRBV19 and TRBJ1-1; D is unresolved. Deletions cut 5 bases from V and 3 bases from J, with 4 bases between. CDR3 size: 11 residues. Germline V lookup: CDR1 LNHDA, CDR2 SQIVND (reference sequence). The CDR3 reads CASSGDTEAFF. The CDR3 bases are TGTGCCAGTAGTGGGGACACTGAAGCTTTCTTT.

This clonotype was counted between two and nine times. The chain carries TRBV28 and TRBJ1-5; TRBD1 might be the D (5 bases). The V gene's germline CDR1 is MDHEN and CDR2 SYDVKM. Trimming pared 7 bases from V and 9 bases from J, leaving 10 bases between. CDR3 length equals 11 residues. In DNA, the CDR3 is TGTGCCAGCACCGTCGGGGGGCCCCAGCATTTT. This gives the protein CASTVGGPQHF.

This clonotype has a count of ten or more. The chain carries TRBV28 and TRBJ1-6; D ambiguous. CDR3 size: 14 residues. With 2 bases removed from V and 6 bases from J, the gap between germline ends came to 8 bases. Germline lookup yields CDR1 MDHEN and CDR2 SYDVKM. DNA for the CDR3: TGTGCCAGCAGTTTAACCCTTGTTAATTCACCCCTCCACTTT. Translating gives CASSLTLVNSPLHF.

Comment on this clonotype: One junction end disagrees with the germline gene, perhaps due to a read error. This chain uses TRBV6-1 with TRBJ2-7; D is perhaps TRBD2 (6 bases). The CDR3 length is 14 residues. Germline V gives CDR1 MNHNS, CDR2 SASEGT. The CDR3 DNA reads TGTGCCAGCAGTGAAGCGCTTCGGGGGTACGAGCAGTGCTTC. Translating gives CASSEALRGYEQCF.

The sample holds many counts of this clonotype. The genes are TRBV11-1 and TRBJ2-7; D gene uncertain. The CDR3 sequence is 17 residues long. Germline assignment: CDR1 SGHAT and CDR2 FQDESV (reference sequence). The ends were cut back, 5 bases at V and 0 bases at J, with 20 bases in the middle. DNA for the CDR3: TGTGCCAGCAGCGATCACCCCCCGGGTCTCGGCTCCTACGAGCAGTACTTC. Its translation is CASSDHPPGLGSYEQYF.

This clonotype has ten or more counts. The V and J genes are TRBV2 and TRBJ1-1; TRBD1 agrees at 8 bases. The germline gives CDR1 SNHLY, CDR2 FYNNEI. This CDR3 is built from 13 residues. V was pared by 6 bases and J by 5 bases, with 5 bases of the junction left unmatched. The CDR3 is CASRGQGGTEAFF. In DNA form, the CDR3 reads TGTGCCAGCAGAGGACAGGGTGGAACTGAAGCTTTCTTT. Variable domain in full (rest from reference TRBV2 and TRBJ1-1): EPEVTQTPSHQVTQMGQEVILRCVPISNHLYFYWYRQILGQKVEFLVSFYNNEISEKSEIFDDQFSVERPDGSNFTLKIRSTKLEDSAMYFCASRGQGGTEAFFGQGTRLTVV.

This clonotype was found many times. J is TRBJ1-2 and V is TRBV12-3 or TRBV12-4, with 8 bases identical to TRBD1. The V and J ends lost 5 bases and 1 base, in that order; junction bases with no gene match: 3. This CDR3 has 14 amino acids. CDR3 sequence (DNA): TGTGCCAGCAGTCCGGGACAGGTTAACTATGGCTACACCTTC. Its translation is CASSPGQVNYGYTF.

This clonotype was seen many times. The gene calls are TRBV5-1 and TRBJ2-7; TRBD1 aligns across 11 bases. The J segment lost 6 bases and the V segment lost 4 bases, leaving 3 bases of the junction unmatched. This CDR3 comprises 13 residues. Germline CDR1 is SGHRS and CDR2 is YFSETQ. CDR3 protein: CASSKGTGGEQYF. The CDR3 nucleotides are TGCGCCAGCAGCAAAGGGACAGGGGGCGAGCAGTACTTC.

In its sample, this clonotype was seen many times. The rearrangement links TRBV27 to TRBJ2-5, with 9 bases identical to TRBD1. V shed 4 bases, J shed 1 base, and the junction held 4 bases outside the gene matches. The CDR3 is made up of 15 amino acids. Germline CDR1 reads MNHEY; CDR2 reads SMNVEV (reference sequence). Written as DNA, the CDR3 is TGTGCCAGCAGTTCCCCACAGGGGGCCCAAGAGACCCAGTACTTC. Its protein is CASSSPQGAQETQYF.

CDR3 bases: TGTGCCAGCAGTTGGGACTATGGGACTGGAGAGACCCAGTACTTC. Translating it yields CASSWDYGTGETQYF. The rearrangement links TRBV12-3 or TRBV12-4 to TRBJ2-5; 7 bases agree with TRBD2. There are 15 residues in the CDR3. The V gene end was trimmed by 4 bases and the J gene end by 4 bases; junction bases not matched to a gene: 9.

There are many counts of this clonotype. This chain connects TRBV30 to TRBJ1-1; D unresolved. The CDR3 covers 14 residues. CDR1 is GTSNPN, CDR2 SVGIG, per germline (reference sequence). V was shortened by 2 bases and J by 1 base, with 11 bases between the two germline ends. The CDR3 DNA reads as TGTGCCTGGAGTTTGAGACTTACGAACACTGAAGCTTTCTTT. The encoded protein is CAWSLRLTNTEAFF. The variable domain in full, with the rest retrieved from reference TRBV30 and TRBJ1-1, is SQTIHQWPATLVQPVGSPLSLECTVEGTSNPNLYWYRQAAGRGLQLLFYSVGIGQISSEVPQNLSASRPQDRQFILSSKKLLLSDSGFYLCAWSLRLTNTEAFFGQGTRLTVV.

This clonotype came up many times. The chain is built from TRBV6-1 and TRBJ2-7; D is unclear. The CDR3 contains 13 residues. With 4 bases removed from V and 0 bases from J, the gap between germline ends came to 7 bases. Germline V gene lookup returns CDR1 MNHNS and CDR2 SASEGT. The CDR3 coding sequence is TGTGCCAGCAGTGCGGCATCCTCCTACGAGCAGTACTTC. Residues: CASSAASSYEQYF.

This clonotype was observed a handful of times. The CDR3 sequence is CASSIRGPLSQPQHF. Written as DNA, the CDR3 is TGTGCCAGTAGTATTCGGGGACCTCTCAGTCAGCCCCAGCATTTT. The chain recombines TRBV19 with TRBJ1-5; D is possibly TRBD1 (5 bases). Germline V gives CDR1 LNHDA, CDR2 SQIVND (reference sequence). V was pared by 3 bases and J by 6 bases, with 15 bases between. This CDR3 contains 15 residues. Using reference TRBV19 and TRBJ1-5 for the parts outside the CDR3, the full variable domain is DGGITQSPKYLFRKEGQNVTLSCEQNLNHDAMYWYRQDPGQGLRLIYYSQIVNDFQKGDIAEGYSVSREKKESFPLTVTSAQKNPTAFYLCASSIRGPLSQPQHFGDGTRLSIL.

J is TRBJ1-1 and V is TRBV6-1, with D perhaps matching TRBD1 (6 bases). Trimming cost V 3 bases and J 6 bases, with 11 bases left between them. The CDR3 runs 13 residues. Germline V gives CDR1 MNHNS, CDR2 SASEGT. The CDR3 spells CASSDRGTAEAFF. The DNA for the CDR3 is TGTGCCAGCAGTGACAGGGGAACGGCTGAAGCTTTCTTT.

In this sample, this clonotype turned up many times. The chain carries TRBV10-3 and TRBJ1-1; 8 bases fit TRBD1. The CDR3 is made up of 14 amino acids. The V gene end was trimmed by 6 bases and the J gene end by 0 bases; junction bases not matched to a gene: 3. Germline V lookup: CDR1 ENHRY, CDR2 SYGVKD. The CDR3: CAISDRGVNTEAFF. CDR3 nucleotide sequence: TGTGCCATCAGCGACAGGGGTGTGAACACTGAAGCTTTCTTT.

This clonotype was counted many times. The chain recombines TRBV28 with TRBJ1-5; D is ambiguous. CDR1 is MDHEN, CDR2 SYDVKM, per germline. V was cut by 3 bases and J by 0 bases, with 18 bases left in between. This CDR3 is 18 amino acids long. The CDR3 is CASSFHPGAGLSNQPQHF. CDR3 sequence (DNA): TGTGCCAGCAGTTTTCATCCTGGTGCAGGTCTTAGCAATCAGCCCCAGCATTTT.

This clonotype was detected ten times or more. V and J are TRBV27 and TRBJ2-3; TRBD2 matches at 8 bases. The trim removed 7 bases at V and 2 bases at J, leaving 11 bases unmatched. CDR3 length equals 16 residues. CDR1 and CDR2 (germline): MNHEY, SMNVEV (reference sequence). The DNA of the CDR3 is TGTGCCAGCAAACCGCGGGGGGTAGCTCTCACAGATACGCAGTATTTT. It specifies CASKPRGVALTDTQYF.

This clonotype has ten or more counts. J is TRBJ1-2 and V is TRBV4-2; TRBD1 agrees at 7 bases. The V gene end was trimmed by 2 bases and the J gene end by 4 bases; junction bases not matched to a gene: 7. From germline, CDR1 is LGHNA and CDR2 YNFKEQ. CDR3 length equals 15 residues. The CDR3 protein is CASSQPGQRVYGYTF. DNA for the CDR3: TGTGCCAGCAGCCAACCGGGACAGAGGGTCTATGGCTACACCTTC.

This clonotype was detected ten times or more. CDR3: CASSLGRLAGATGELFF. Here the CDR3 DNA reads TGCGCCAGCAGCTTGGGCCGTTTAGCGGGAGCAACCGGGGAGCTGTTTTTT. This chain connects TRBV5-1 to TRBJ2-2; 9 bases line up with TRBD2. This CDR3 has 17 amino acids. The V and J ends lost 0 bases and 5 bases, in that order; junction bases with no gene match: 8. From germline, CDR1 is SGHRS and CDR2 YFSETQ.

This clonotype has ten or more counts. This chain connects TRBV29-1 to TRBJ2-1, with D maybe TRBD2 (7 bases). Trimming shortened V by 2 bases and J by 6 bases, and 20 bases separated the two germline ends. This CDR3 has 16 residues. Germline V gene data show CDR1 as SQVTM and CDR2 as ANQGSEA. The chain's CDR3 is CSVEPRGGGPGNEQFF. CDR3 DNA: TGCAGCGTTGAACCCCGAGGGGGAGGGCCAGGCAATGAGCAGTTCTTC.

The sample holds many counts of this clonotype. This chain connects TRBV6-4 to TRBJ1-2; no definite D call. Trimming cost V 3 bases and J 4 bases, with 9 bases left between them. Germline CDR1 and CDR2: MRHNA and SNTAGT. The CDR3 is 13 amino acids. The CDR3 bases are TGTGCCAGCAGTGAGGACTCAGGCTATGGCTACACCTTC. Translating it yields CASSEDSGYGYTF.

The table lists this clonotype with many counts. The rearrangement uses TRBV15 and TRBJ1-1; D is unresolved. Germline lookup yields CDR1 LNHNV and CDR2 YYDKDF (reference sequence). CDR3 length equals 16 residues. V lost 0 bases and J 0 bases, leaving 11 bases between the germline ends. CDR3 nucleotide sequence: TGTGCCACCAGCAGAGAGGCCAGCCCCATGAACACTGAAGCTTTCTTT. This translates into CATSREASPMNTEAFF.